This TCR beta chain comes out of a study of blood T cell repertoires in COVID-19. Generated by immunoSEQ multiplex PCR, the TCRdb table keeps only in-frame clones and is missing some. The table records around 290,000 clones, around 90% of them present only once. The germline V gene has CDR1 SNHLY and CDR2 FYNNEI. Between the trimmed V and J ends, which lost 7 bases and 6 bases, there was a span of 7 bases. This CDR3 has 10 residues. Sequenced: PBMCs or T cells enriched from blood (not recorded which). The clonotype comes from a woman in her twenties or thirties who had recovered from COVID-19. The genes are TRBV2 and TRBJ2-7, with a tentative D call TRBD1 (6 bases). This chain's CDR3 is CASKGGEQYF. The CDR3 bases are TGTGCCAGCAAAGGGGGCGAGCAGTACTTC.